This TCR beta chain emerged from a study of T-cell reconstitution after alpha-beta-depleted transplantation in children. Trimming took off 4 bases at V and 0 bases at J, with 11 bases between the two ends. The CDR3 is 16 amino acids. Germline CDR1 is SGHRS and CDR2 is YFSETQ. To note about this clonotype: What it recognizes is unknown.

General study points: Diversity and T-cell counts at one year after transplant derived mostly from new T cells.

For TCRbeta, the library was prepared with unique molecular identifiers. TCRdb ran MiXCR on the PCR reads and lists one entry per CDR3 protein. The data show about 210,000 distinct CDR3 sequences, with under 20% seen just once and around 45% held by the top ten. The specimen was PBMCs, mostly from graft donor cells, collected 360 days after TCRalphabeta/CD19-depleted stem cell transplant. The chain recombines TRBV5-1 with TRBJ2-6; D is unresolved. The source is a male patient aged 2-15 years who had a stem cell transplant for acute lymphoblastic leukemia, so the T cells may come from the graft donor. CDR3 loop: CASSTPGDSGANVLTF. In nucleotides, the CDR3 is TGCGCCAGCAGCACCCCTGGGGACTCTGGGGCCAACGTCCTGACTTTC.